This T cell receptor beta chain was identified during a study of T cell responses to AZD1222 COVID-19 vaccine. The CDR3 is 14 amino acids. The V end lost 3 bases, the J end lost 8 bases, and 16 bases lay between the germline ends. Some clones are missing from TCRdb's copy, which holds only in-frame ones; the method was immunoSEQ multiplex PCR. Of about 86,000 clones in the sample, approximately 89% were seen once. As to this clone: Antigen specificity is unknown.

Study results and limitations: Spike-specific TCRs gained breadth and depth after people received two AZD1222 doses. Mapped onto spike, vaccine-associated CD4 TCRs spanned it and were dominant at 160-218 and 743-854. The study reported that nearly half of spike-specific TCRs target unmutated variant regions. Females outnumbered males among donors, who were mostly white British; clonal diversity was possibly underestimated.

Sample: peripheral blood, taken on day 0 of AZD1222 vaccination. The chain employs TRBV23-1 and TRBJ1-1; D gene ambiguous. Being an ORF, TRBV23-1 has a function that is uncertain. The TCR comes from an adult in good health. The CDR3 loop reads CASSHSGPQLEAFF. The CDR3 coding sequence is TGCGCCAGCAGTCATTCCGGGCCCCAGCTAGAAGCTTTCTTT.